This TCR beta chain was sequenced for a study of CD8+CD57+ T cells in acquired aplastic anemia. Findings and limits, study-wide: In common between the patients and the controls were around 30 CD8+ CDR3 sequences.

Germline V gene data show CDR1 as LNHNV and CDR2 as YYDKDF (reference sequence). The CDR3 runs to 16 residues. The template used for profiling TCR beta VDJ and CDR3 was genomic DNA. A single record per CDR3 protein comes from TCRdb applying MiXCR to the reads. The data show 150,000 to 200,000 distinct CDR3 sequences, around 52% seen once. Worth noting for this clonotype: Its target is unknown. Compared with germline, one end of the junction differs, possibly owing to a read error.

Only patients with CD8+CD57+ cell expansion on flow cytometry were chosen for sequencing. At blood sampling, none of the patients had yet received therapy. Sequencing was carried out using sorted CD4+, CD8+, or CD8+CD57+ T cells (not recorded which) from PBMCs. The V and J genes are TRBV15 and TRBJ2-5; TRBD2 might be the D (6 bases). This receptor was identified in a human donor with aplastic anemia. As DNA, the CDR3 is TGTGCCACCGGCAGAACCCGGGGACTGAGCCAAGAGACCCAGTACTTC. Its translation is CATGRTRGLSQETQYF.